The clone carrying this T cell receptor beta chain came up once. This sample stems from a study of T cell changes during pregnancy in multiple sclerosis. The protocol was immunoSEQ multiplex PCR, while the TCRdb copy is restricted to in-frame clones and leaves out a portion. The sample shows about 30,000 clones, around 90% of them seen only once. The V and J ends lost 6 bases and 3 bases respectively, with 17 bases between them. Germline values: CDR1 WSHSY, CDR2 SAAADI. The CDR3 runs 15 residues. Sequencing used CD4+ T cells from peripheral blood mononuclear cells, obtained in the third trimester of pregnancy. The clonotype was recovered from a female donor in good health, enrolled as a control in a pregnancy study. The chain joins TRBV10-2 to TRBJ1-2; tentative D call: TRBD1 (6 bases). In DNA, the CDR3 is TGCGCCAGCAGGGGTAGGGGGGGAGAGGACTATGGCTACACCTTC. Translated, it gives CASRGRGGEDYGYTF.